This T cell receptor (beta chain) was captured in a study of T cells in Graves' hyperthyroidism and ophthalmopathy. Study-wide results and limits: Most clonotypes expanded in thyroid above 0.001 were likewise present in blood.

This CDR3 is 13 amino acids long. V gave up 8 bases and J gave up 2 bases; unmatched junction bases: 3. CDR1 and CDR2 from the germline V gene are LGHDT and YNNKEL (reference sequence). This clonotype was picked up many times. Its target is unknown. Amplified TCR beta CDR3 regions derived from RNA transcripts. The primer set for the first-round RT-PCR of the TCR CDR3 was HTBI. From the multiplex PCR reads, TCRdb called clonotypes with MiXCR, one entry per CDR3 protein. The table records 250,000 to 400,000 distinct CDR3 sequences, roughly 13% of them present only once. PBMCs were collected from a roughly 10 ml volume of fresh peripheral blood.

The chain links TRBV3-1 to TRBJ1-5; 7 bases fit TRBD1. The TCR sequence derives from a woman aged 40 to 50 with Graves' ophthalmopathy. Sequencing was carried out using blood. CDR3 loop: CASSQGGNQPQHF. In nucleotides, the CDR3 is TGTGCCAGCTCCCAGGGGGGCAATCAGCCCCAGCATTTT.